Included here is one T cell receptor (beta chain) sequence, with context. Different DNA sequences within this sample yield the same CDR3. These data come from a study of blood T cell repertoires in COVID-19. Study overall: The United States, Italy and Spain supplied acute and convalescent COVID-19 samples. PBMCs, B-cell-depleted T cells, or T cells were the source of the cDNA or gDNA that made up the material.

Recruited during active infection, patients (from Seattle) were subsequently followed longitudinally. Sequencing was performed with immunoSEQ multiplex PCR; in TCRdb, only in-frame clones are kept and a portion is missing. The sample has roughly 130,000 clones, around nine tenths seen once; the top ten hold approximately 5%. Germline loops: CDR1 SQVTM, CDR2 ANQGSEA. V dropped 2 bases and J dropped 2; count of bases not matched to a gene: 5. The CDR3 is 14 residues long. This chain uses TRBV29-1 with TRBJ2-7; 8 bases are shared with TRBD2. Sequencing was done on a sample of peripheral blood. The receptor comes from a man aged 55 to 70 with COVID-19, enrolled during active disease. The CDR3 nucleotides are TGCAGCGTTGAATTACCGGGAGGGCCCTACGAGCAGTACTTC. Residues: CSVELPGGPYEQYF.